A single sample is the source of the 21 T cell receptor beta chains below, sequenced in a study of CD8 T cells in ankylosing spondylitis (dated by TCRdb to about 2017). Library creation used 5' RACE. The instrument was an Illumina HiSeq 2500. The public sequencing data were trimmed at Q25 with fastp and processed into clonotypes with MiXCR by TCRdb, which kept only in-frame beta chains. Rows are combined by CDR3 protein, so each entry shows the most common genes and DNA. The sample has around 280,000 distinct CDR3 sequences on record, 20% of them singletons. The ten largest clonotypes hold less than 9% of the sample. The sample taken for sequencing was blood, either unsorted or a sorted T cell fraction (not recorded which). These receptors were obtained from a male donor with ankylosing spondylitis or in good health (not recorded which).

For this clonotype: A much larger clone sits a single nucleotide away, making a read error possible. V usage is TRBV24-1 and J usage is TRBJ2-3, with TRBD1 matching over 11 bases. Germline CDR1 KGHDR, CDR2 SFDVKD. There are 17 residues in the CDR3. The CDR3 reads CATSYPSGQGATDAQYF. The CDR3 DNA follows: TGTGCCACCTCATACCCCTCCGGACAGGGGGCGACAGATGCGCAGTATTTT.

The chain carries TRBV5-1 and TRBJ2-3; D not resolved. V was cut by 0 bases and J by 4 bases, with 6 bases left in between. CDR3 length: 13 amino acids. Germline V gene lookup returns CDR1 SGHRS and CDR2 YFSETQ. CDR3 sequence (DNA): TGCGCCAGCAGCTTGGGACGTTCAGATACGCAGTATTTT. Protein: CASSLGRSDTQYF.

This clonotype was seen a handful of times. This sequence joins TRBV2 and TRBJ2-7; D is ambiguous. This CDR3 is 11 amino acids long. Trimming took off 8 bases at V and 0 bases at J, with 5 bases between the two ends. Germline V CDR1 and CDR2: SNHLY, FYNNEI. This CDR3 reads CASSDSYEQYV. The DNA for the CDR3 is TGTGCCAGCTCCGACTCCTACGAGCAGTACGTC.

This clonotype was detected a few times. The chain recombines TRBV5-1 with TRBJ1-6, with unresolved D. Germline CDR1 is SGHRS and CDR2 is YFSETQ. V gave up 0 bases and J gave up 0 bases, with 4 bases separating them. CDR3 length: 15 residues. CDR3 DNA: TGCGCCAGCAGCTTGGTTCTCTCCTATAATTCACCCCTCCACTTT. It yields the protein CASSLVLSYNSPLHF.

This clonotype was seen once. The chain links TRBV30 to TRBJ2-5; possible D gene TRBD1, 6 bases. This CDR3 comprises 13 residues. V was cut by 4 bases and J by 4 bases, with 13 bases left in between. Per germline, CDR1 GTSNPN and CDR2 SVGIG (reference sequence). The CDR3 coding sequence is TGTGCCTGGAAGGGACACGGAGGAGAGACCCAGTACTTC. It encodes CAWKGHGGETQYF.

This clonotype was counted a few times. The CDR3 nucleotides are TGTGCCAGCAGCTTAGGGGTGGGAGGGCTCTCCTACGAGCAGTACGTC. It specifies CASSLGVGGLSYEQYV. J is TRBJ2-7 and V is TRBV11-2, with TRBD2 matching over 7 bases. Looked up from germline, CDR1 is SGHAT and CDR2 is FQNNGV. CDR3 length equals 16 residues. The ends lost 1 base at V and 0 bases at J; junction bases unmatched: 6.

This clonotype was recorded at least ten times. This chain joins TRBV15 and TRBJ2-5, with D tentatively TRBD1 or TRBD2 (6 bases each). Deletions cut 4 bases from V and 4 bases from J, with 16 bases between. The CDR3 length is 15 residues. Germline V gene data show CDR1 as LNHNV and CDR2 as YYDKDF (reference sequence). The CDR3 here is CATSKEGGLSETQYF. CDR3 nucleotides: TGTGCCACCAGCAAAGAGGGGGGACTCTCAGAGACCCAGTACTTC.

This clonotype has more than one count but fewer than ten. One end of the junction is discordant with germline, which a read error may explain. This chain connects TRBV10-3 to TRBJ2-1, with TRBD2 as a possible D gene (7 bases). This CDR3 spans 16 amino acids. Germline lookup yields CDR1 ENHRY and CDR2 SYGVKD. The CDR3: CTISEPRGASYNEQFF. Here the CDR3 DNA reads TGTACCATCAGTGAGCCACGGGGGGCATCCTACAATGAGCAGTTCTTC.

V is TRBV5-1 and J is TRBJ2-1; 10 nucleotides align to TRBD2. The CDR3 contains 14 residues. Trimming at V came to 4 bases and at J to 6 bases, leaving 4 bases not matched to a gene. The V gene's germline CDR1 is SGHRS and CDR2 YFSETQ. The CDR3 DNA reads as TGCGCCAGCAGCCTAGCGGGAGTGCGCAATGAGCAGTTCTTC. Its protein is CASSLAGVRNEQFF. Full variable domain (rest looked up from reference TRBV5-1 and TRBJ2-1): KAGVTQTPRYLIKTRGQQVTLSCSPISGHRSVSWYQQTPGQGLQFLFEYFSETQRNKGNFPGRFSGRQFSNSRSEMNVSTLELGDSALYLCASSLAGVRNEQFFGPGTRLTVL.

This clonotype was picked up a small number of times. This chain joins TRBV28 and TRBJ1-5; possible D gene TRBD1, 6 bases. The CDR3 consists of 15 residues. Germline-derived CDR1 and CDR2 are MDHEN and SYDVKM. The V and J ends lost 5 bases and 0 bases respectively, with 11 bases between them. The CDR3: CASSPWDNSNQPQHF. As DNA, the CDR3 is TGTGCCAGCAGTCCGTGGGACAATAGCAATCAGCCCCAGCATTTT.

The genes are TRBV20-1 and TRBJ2-1, with no clear D. The CDR3 sequence is 12 residues long. V lost 0 bases and J 15 bases, leaving 15 bases between the germline ends. Germline assignment: CDR1 DFQATT and CDR2 SNEGSKA (reference sequence). The CDR3 protein is CSARDETTGMFF. The DNA for the CDR3 is TGCAGTGCTAGAGATGAAACTACCGGCATGTTCTTC.

The chain combines TRBV20-1 with TRBJ2-3; a possible D gene is TRBD2 (5 bases). This CDR3 spans 14 amino acids. Trimming removed 1 base at V and 4 bases at J, with 12 bases between. CDR1 and CDR2 from the germline V gene are DFQATT and SNEGSKA (reference sequence). The CDR3 DNA reads as TGCAGTGCTAGAGTACTAGTCTGGGCAGATACGCAGTATTTT. It is translated as CSARVLVWADTQYF.

This clonotype has more than one count but fewer than ten. The CDR3 sequence is CSATMGSMNTEAFF. The CDR3 DNA reads as TGCAGTGCAACTATGGGGTCAATGAACACTGAAGCTTTCTTT. The chain couples TRBV20-1 to TRBJ1-1; D remains unclear. Germline CDR1 DFQATT, CDR2 SNEGSKA (reference sequence). V was pared by 6 bases and J by 0 bases, with 14 bases between. CDR3 size: 14 residues.

This clonotype was seen ten or more times. V and J are TRBV29-1 and TRBJ1-1; the D is unclear. The CDR3 consists of 13 residues. Between the trimmed V and J ends, which lost 3 bases and 1 base, there was a span of 9 bases. Germline V gene data show CDR1 as SQVTM and CDR2 as ANQGSEA. The CDR3 sequence: CSVDRGKNTEAFF. Written as DNA, the CDR3 is TGCAGCGTTGACAGAGGGAAGAACACTGAAGCTTTCTTT.

The rearrangement joins TRBV12-3 or TRBV12-4 to TRBJ1-6, with D tentatively TRBD1 (5 bases). V was pared by 2 bases and J by 6 bases, with 11 bases between. There are 15 residues in the CDR3. CDR3 coding DNA: TGTGCCAGCAGTTTACAGGGACGGGGTAATTCACCCCTCCACTTT. Protein sequence: CASSLQGRGNSPLHF.

This rearrangement joins TRBV7-3 to TRBJ2-1, with 10 nucleotides matching TRBD1. V dropped 6 bases and J dropped 8; count of bases not matched to a gene: 19. This CDR3 spans 18 amino acids. Germline CDR1 reads SGHTA; CDR2 reads FQGTGA. CDR3 DNA sequence: TGTGCCAGCAGGGGGGGGACAGGGGTAACCCCCTTTTACGATGAGCAGTTCTTC. Residues: CASRGGTGVTPFYDEQFF.

The sample holds a few counts of this clonotype. The rearrangement uses TRBV20-1 and TRBJ2-5, with TRBD2 matching over 11 bases. Trimming removed 3 bases from V and 4 bases from J; junction bases left unmatched: 7. Germline V lookup: CDR1 DFQATT, CDR2 SNEGSKA (reference sequence). The CDR3 has 15 amino acids. The CDR3 bases are TGCAGTGCTAGGGCGACTAGCGGGGTGTTAGAGACCCAGTACTTC. Translated, it gives CSARATSGVLETQYF.

This clonotype came up a few times. The chain is built from TRBV29-1 and TRBJ2-1; possible D gene TRBD2, 7 bases. Trimming left V 7 bases short and J 8 bases short, with 15 bases between. CDR1 and CDR2 (germline): SQVTM, ANQGSEA. This CDR3 region has 12 residues. The CDR3 is CSATGGHDEQFF. CDR3 nucleotide sequence: TGCAGCGCCACCGGGGGGCATGATGAGCAGTTCTTC.

The V and J genes are TRBV28 and TRBJ1-6; 7 bases fit TRBD1. The germline CDR1 and CDR2 sequences are MDHEN and SYDVKM. The CDR3 has 14 amino acids. V trimming: 6 bases; J trimming: 7 bases; junction bases outside the gene matches: 6. CDR3 amino acids: CASSPQGRNSPLHF. The CDR3 DNA is TGTGCCAGCAGCCCACAGGGGAGGAATTCACCCCTCCACTTT.

The CDR3 region is CSNGTTYPYEQYV. The CDR3 DNA follows: TGCAGCAACGGGACTACCTATCCCTACGAGCAGTACGTC. J is TRBJ2-7 and V is TRBV29-1, with 7 positions matching TRBD2. The ends lost 8 bases at V and 2 bases at J; junction bases unmatched: 9. The CDR3 totals 13 residues. Germline V gene sequence: CDR1 SQVTM, CDR2 ANQGSEA.

In regard to this clonotype: A single base separates this from a much larger clone, so it may be a read error. The CDR3 loop reads CSVEVPGTDAQYF. The DNA for the CDR3 is TGCAGCGTTGAAGTTCCCGGCACAGATGCGCAGTATTTT. The chain joins TRBV29-1 to TRBJ2-3; D not certain. Germline V CDR1 and CDR2: SQVTM, ANQGSEA. The CDR3 length is 13 residues.